These 25 T cell receptor beta chains were all obtained from the same sample, sequenced in a study of CD8+CD57+ T cells in acquired aplastic anemia. The patients chosen for sequencing had shown expansion of CD8+CD57+ cells (detected by flow cytometry). CDR3 and TCR beta VDJ profiling relied on a genomic DNA template. TCRdb re-derived calls from the reads in MiXCR, one entry per CDR3 protein. The sample lists 450,000 to 550,000 distinct CDR3 sequences; approximately 32% were seen once. Sample: sorted CD4+, CD8+, or CD8+CD57+ T cells (not recorded which) from PBMCs. The receptors shown here come from a human donor with aplastic anemia.

The V and J genes are TRBV10-3 and TRBJ1-2, with D possibly TRBD1 on 5 matching bases. Trimming took off 10 bases at V and 12 bases at J, with 27 bases between the two ends. Germline V gene sequence: CDR1 ENHRY, CDR2 SYGVKD. This CDR3 region has 14 residues. The chain's CDR3 is CATLEGQGSSGNTF. The CDR3 coding sequence is TGTGCCACTCTAGAAGGGCAGGGAAGCTCTGGAAACACCTTC.

In this sample, this clonotype turned up a few times. The V call is TRBV29-1, the J call TRBJ1-1; D is unresolved. Trimming shortened V by 2 bases and J by 4 bases, and 14 bases separated the two germline ends. The germline gives CDR1 SQVTM, CDR2 ANQGSEA. The CDR3 has 14 amino acids. The DNA of the CDR3 is TGCAGCGTTGAAACCCCCCGCCGGGGCACTGAAGCTTTCTTT. Its translation is CSVETPRRGTEAFF.

As regards this clonotype: One junction end disagrees with the germline gene, perhaps due to a read error. The V gene is TRBV25-1, the J gene TRBJ1-2; maybe TRBD1 (6 bases). CDR3 size: 12 residues. Germline-derived CDR1 and CDR2 are MGHDK and SYGVNS. For the CDR3, the DNA is TGTGCCAGCAGTGAGGCAGGGGTGAAAGCCTACTTC. Amino acid sequence: CASSEAGVKAYF.

This clonotype was picked up many times. The V call is TRBV25-1, the J call TRBJ2-6; D is possibly TRBD1 (6 bases). Germline CDR1 is MGHDK and CDR2 is SYGVNS. The V gene lost 1 base and the J gene lost 0 bases, with 13 bases spanning the gap. The CDR3 runs 18 residues. In DNA, the CDR3 is TGTGCCAGCAGTGAATCAGGGGCGCCTTCCTCTGGGGCCAACGTCCTGACTTTC. Translation: CASSESGAPSSGANVLTF.

This clonotype showed up just once. V is TRBV13 and J is TRBJ2-7; 9 nucleotides agree with TRBD1. Per the germline V gene, CDR1 is PRHDT and CDR2 is FYEKMQ (reference sequence). There are 15 residues in the CDR3. V lost 5 bases to trimming and J lost 2 bases; unmatched junction nucleotides: 7. DNA of the CDR3: TGTGCCAGCAGCAGACCGGGACAGGGAACCTACGAGCAGTACTTC. This translates into CASSRPGQGTYEQYF.

This clonotype has at least ten counts. This rearrangement joins TRBV7-2 to TRBJ1-2; D is unresolved. Per the germline V gene, CDR1 is SGHTA and CDR2 is FQGNSA. The CDR3 sequence is 15 residues long. The V end was cut by 4 bases, the J end by 5 bases, with 17 bases between. The CDR3 reads CASSSTDYREYGYTF. Here the CDR3 DNA reads TGTGCCAGCAGCTCTACCGACTACCGCGAGTATGGCTACACCTTC.

This clonotype was seen repeatedly, ten times or more. This rearrangement joins TRBV20-1 to TRBJ1-5, with D maybe TRBD1 (5 bases). The CDR3 length is 15 residues. V dropped 6 bases and J dropped 2 bases, with 17 bases sitting between them. The germline CDR1 and CDR2 sequences are DFQATT and SNEGSKA (reference sequence). CDR3 in DNA: TGCAGTGCGAAGGCCCAGGGAGCTCGCAATCAGCCCCAGCATTTT. Translating it yields CSAKAQGARNQPQHF.

With regard to this clonotype: A much larger clonotype is one base distant, so this may be a read error. The genes are TRBV11-2 and TRBJ2-6; possible D gene TRBD1, 6 bases. The CDR3 is made up of 17 amino acids. Germline CDR1 SGHAT, CDR2 FQNNGV. As DNA, the CDR3 is TGTGCCGGCAGTCAACAGGGTTGGTCTCGTGGGGCCAACGTCCTGACTTTC. It yields the protein CAGSQQGWSRGANVLTF.

This clonotype was picked up many times. The chain recombines TRBV7-6 with TRBJ2-7; the D is unclear. The V end was cut by 5 bases, the J end by 3 bases, with 8 bases between. This CDR3 is built from 12 residues. In germline, CDR1 is SGHVS, CDR2 FNYEAQ. CDR3 nucleotides: TGTGCCAGCAGCCCATACGGCTACGAGCAGTACTTC. Translating gives CASSPYGYEQYF.

The chain combines TRBV20-1 with TRBJ1-2; D remains unclear. Trimming took off 3 bases at V and 3 bases at J, with 8 bases between the two ends. CDR3 size: 12 residues. Germline V gives CDR1 DFQATT, CDR2 SNEGSKA (reference sequence). This CDR3 reads CSASLRDYGYTF. The CDR3 bases are TGCAGTGCTAGTTTAAGGGACTATGGCTACACCTTC.

This clonotype occurred many times. The chain couples TRBV2 to TRBJ1-1, with 7 positions matching TRBD1. V shed 6 bases and J 4 bases; nucleotides not matched to a gene: 11. CDR1 and CDR2 from the germline V gene are SNHLY and FYNNEI. The CDR3 has 15 residues. This CDR3 reads CASRLAGGSSTEAFF. The DNA for the CDR3 is TGTGCCAGCAGGCTGGCAGGGGGTAGCAGCACTGAAGCTTTCTTT.

The V and J genes are TRBV12-3 or TRBV12-4 and TRBJ1-5; D is unclear. The CDR3 contains 14 residues. V lost 5 bases to trimming and J lost 3 bases, with 11 bases between them. CDR3: CASSPSRLNQPQHF. The CDR3 coding sequence is TGTGCCAGCAGTCCGTCACGGCTCAATCAGCCCCAGCATTTT.

Concerning this clonotype: This likely comes from a read error, as the CDR3 has no conserved phenylalanine or tryptophan at its end. This chain links TRBV20-1 with TRBJ1-1; D gene ambiguous. This CDR3 has 13 residues. Germline V gene lookup returns CDR1 DFQATT and CDR2 SNEGSKA (reference sequence). Written as DNA, the CDR3 is TGCAGTGCTAGTTCTGGACGGAACACTAAAGCTTTCCTT. Its translation is CSASSGRNTKAFL.

Only a few counts were recorded for this clonotype. The CDR3 reads CASSEVGGPANEKLFF. The CDR3 bases are TGTGCCAGCAGTGAAGTCGGGGGGCCGGCTAATGAAAAACTGTTTTTT. This chain uses TRBV2 with TRBJ1-4; possible D gene TRBD1, 6 bases. Germline assignment: CDR1 SNHLY and CDR2 FYNNEI. This CDR3 region has 16 residues. V was pared by 1 base and J by 3 bases, with 12 bases between.

V is TRBV5-6 and J is TRBJ2-2, with 9 nucleotides matching TRBD1. The CDR3 sequence is 14 residues long. Germline lookup yields CDR1 SGHDT and CDR2 YYEEEE. The ends lost 4 bases at V and 6 bases at J; junction bases unmatched: 4. The CDR3 sequence is CASSAGQGAGELFF. The CDR3 region has the DNA TGTGCCAGCAGCGCGGGACAGGGAGCCGGGGAGCTGTTTTTT.

This clonotype was counted many times. CDR3 in amino acids: CAISEPSGEIPTGYTF. CDR3 in DNA: TGTGCCATCAGTGAGCCCTCAGGGGAAATACCCACTGGCTACACCTTC. The chain links TRBV10-3 to TRBJ1-2; tentatively, D is TRBD1 (6 bases). V was cut by 2 bases and J by 7 bases, with 20 bases left in between. The CDR3 runs 16 residues. Germline loops: CDR1 ENHRY, CDR2 SYGVKD.

This clonotype was found many times. The chain joins TRBV2 to TRBJ1-3; D gene ambiguous. The CDR3 has 15 amino acids. The V gene's germline CDR1 is SNHLY and CDR2 FYNNEI. V lost 7 bases and J 0 bases, leaving 13 bases between the germline ends. CDR3 sequence: CASIKADRSGNTIYF. The DNA of the CDR3 is TGTGCCAGCATTAAGGCAGATCGCTCTGGAAACACCATATATTTT.

V is TRBV2 and J is TRBJ2-3; no firm D call. CDR1 is SNHLY and CDR2 is FYNNEI in the germline V gene. Trimming pared 7 bases from V and 1 base from J, leaving 9 bases between. The CDR3 has 13 residues. The CDR3 region is CASNSARTDTQYF. The CDR3 DNA follows: TGTGCCAGCAATAGTGCCCGCACAGATACGCAGTATTTT.

This clonotype was counted ten times or more. V is TRBV7-2 and J is TRBJ1-5; D not resolved. Germline loops: CDR1 SGHTA, CDR2 FQGNSA. The CDR3 sequence is 15 residues long. Trimming shortened V by 2 bases and J by 1 base, and 9 bases separated the two germline ends. DNA of the CDR3: TGTGCCAGCAGCTTACGATCGGGGAGCAATCAGCCCCAGCATTTT. The encoded protein is CASSLRSGSNQPQHF.

CDR3 in amino acids: CASSSPRVGDTQYF. CDR3 nucleotide sequence: TGTGCCAGCAGCTCCCCCAGGGTAGGAGATACGCAGTATTTT. The chain employs TRBV5-6 and TRBJ2-3; tentatively, D is TRBD1 (5 bases). CDR3 length: 14 residues. Trimming left V 3 bases short and J 5 bases short, with 13 bases between. CDR1 is SGHDT, CDR2 YYEEEE, per germline.

This clonotype was picked up a small number of times. The chain couples TRBV30 to TRBJ1-6; 9 positions agree with TRBD1. Germline CDR1 reads GTSNPN; CDR2 reads SVGIG (reference sequence). With V trimmed by 4 bases and J by 8 bases, 6 bases remained unmatched. This CDR3 has 14 amino acids. In DNA form, the CDR3 reads TGTGCCTGGATCCGGACAGGGGAGGATTCACCCCTCCACTTT. Its translation: CAWIRTGEDSPLHF.

This clonotype was found many times. V is TRBV2 and J is TRBJ1-1; D is possibly TRBD1 (6 bases). Germline V lookup: CDR1 SNHLY, CDR2 FYNNEI. The V end was cut by 4 bases, the J end by 3 bases, with 12 bases between. The CDR3 covers 14 residues. CDR3 in amino acids: CASSAQGEYTEAFF. In nucleotides, the CDR3 is TGTGCCAGCAGTGCACAGGGAGAATACACTGAAGCTTTCTTT.

Many counts were recorded for this clonotype. The chain employs TRBV20-1 and TRBJ2-7, with 7 bases aligning to TRBD2. J lost 6 bases, V lost 3 bases, and 8 bases had no gene match. The CDR3 totals 13 residues. Germline CDR1 reads DFQATT; CDR2 reads SNEGSKA (reference sequence). The CDR3 spells CSASSSGDLEQYF. The CDR3 DNA is TGCAGTGCTAGTTCCAGCGGGGATCTCGAGCAGTACTTC.

As for this clonotype: At one boundary the junction diverges from the germline segment, which might be a read error. The chain carries TRBV12-3 or TRBV12-4 and TRBJ2-7; no definite D call. The CDR3 extends over 12 amino acids. The CDR3 DNA reads TGTGCCAGCAGACCGGGTGCCTACGAGCAGCACTTC. Its translation: CASRPGAYEQHF.

This clonotype was recorded at least ten times. This chain connects TRBV5-1 to TRBJ1-2, with 7 bases identical to TRBD1. This CDR3 spans 15 amino acids. V was pared by 0 bases and J by 3 bases, with 5 bases of the junction left unmatched. Germline V gives CDR1 SGHRS, CDR2 YFSETQ. The CDR3 nucleotides are TGCGCCAGCAGCTTGGCCTCCGGGACAGACTATGGCTACACCTTC. Translation: CASSLASGTDYGYTF.